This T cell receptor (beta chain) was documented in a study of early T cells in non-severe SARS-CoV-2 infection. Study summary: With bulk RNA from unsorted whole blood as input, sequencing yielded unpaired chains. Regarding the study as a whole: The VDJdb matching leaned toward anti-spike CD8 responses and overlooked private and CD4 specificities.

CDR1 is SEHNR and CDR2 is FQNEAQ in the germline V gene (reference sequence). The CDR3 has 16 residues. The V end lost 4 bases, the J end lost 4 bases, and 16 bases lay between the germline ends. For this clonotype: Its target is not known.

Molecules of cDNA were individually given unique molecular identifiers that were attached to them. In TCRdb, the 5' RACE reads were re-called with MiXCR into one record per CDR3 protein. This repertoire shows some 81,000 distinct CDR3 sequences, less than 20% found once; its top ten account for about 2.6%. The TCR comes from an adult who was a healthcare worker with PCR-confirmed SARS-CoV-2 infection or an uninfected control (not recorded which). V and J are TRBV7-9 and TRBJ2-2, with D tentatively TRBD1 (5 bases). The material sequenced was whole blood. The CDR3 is CASSSWTQRVTGELFF. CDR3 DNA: TGTGCCAGCAGCTCCTGGACACAAAGGGTCACCGGGGAGCTGTTTTTT.